The 24 T cell receptor beta chains given below trace back to one sample, sequenced in a study of T cells after yellow fever vaccination. TCRdb reanalysed the 5' RACE reads using MiXCR and keeps one entry per CDR3 protein. The table includes a few hundred thousand distinct CDR3 sequences, over 4% detected once. The sample was PBMCs, taken 5 days after the yellow fever booster vaccination. Source of these receptors: a man in his late teens or twenties who received the YFV17D yellow fever vaccine.

The chain recombines TRBV7-3 with TRBJ2-7; 10 nucleotides align to TRBD2. CDR1 and CDR2 from the germline V gene are SGHTA and FQGTGA. The CDR3 is 14 amino acids. The V segment lost 4 bases and the J segment 8 bases; nucleotides outside the gene matches: 8. CDR3 amino acids: CASSSGLAVGKQYF. As DNA, the CDR3 is TGTGCCAGCAGCTCCGGACTAGCGGTGGGCAAGCAGTACTTC.

This clonotype was picked up many times. The rearrangement uses TRBV12-3 or TRBV12-4 and TRBJ1-5; D call uncertain. This CDR3 is 12 amino acids long. The V end was cut by 5 bases, the J end by 5 bases, with 7 bases between. The CDR3 DNA reads as TGTGCCAGCAGTAGGATTGATCAGCCCCAGCATTTT. This gives the protein CASSRIDQPQHF.

The chain couples TRBV5-6 to TRBJ1-5, with unresolved D. Per the germline V gene, CDR1 is SGHDT and CDR2 is YYEEEE. Trimming took off 6 bases at V and 2 bases at J, with 12 bases between the two ends. The CDR3 extends over 14 amino acids. Here the CDR3 DNA reads TGTGCCAGCAAGGCGAGGTTTGGCAATCAGCCCCAGCATTTT. It codes for CASKARFGNQPQHF.

The chain carries TRBV2 and TRBJ2-1, with D maybe TRBD1 (5 bases). Trimming cost V 7 bases and J 2 bases, with 18 bases left between them. This CDR3 comprises 16 residues. The germline V gene has CDR1 SNHLY and CDR2 FYNNEI. For the CDR3, the DNA is TGTGCCAGCAAAGGGGATAGGGGTAATCCCTACAATGAGCAGTTCTTC. This codes for CASKGDRGNPYNEQFF.

In this sample, this clonotype turned up many times. The rearrangement uses TRBV12-3 or TRBV12-4 and TRBJ2-7; tentative D call: TRBD1 (7 bases). V gave up 6 bases and J gave up 4 bases, with 16 bases separating them. The CDR3 loop spans 14 amino acids. CDR3 sequence reads: CASSLQGGGYEQYV. The CDR3 nucleotides are TGTGCCAGCAGCCTCCAGGGGGGCGGATACGAGCAGTACGTC.

V gene TRBV7-3 combines with J gene TRBJ2-3; tentative D call: TRBD2 (7 bases). Trimming shortened V by 2 bases and J by 4 bases, and 22 bases separated the two germline ends. The CDR3 loop spans 18 amino acids. In germline, CDR1 is SGHTA, CDR2 FQGTGA. CDR3 bases: TGTGCCAGCAGCTTAGTTGGGGGGGCTAGCGGACGAGCAGATACGCAGTATTTT. Translated, it gives CASSLVGGASGRADTQYF.

The V gene is TRBV7-9, the J gene TRBJ1-1; D ambiguous. From germline, CDR1 is SEHNR and CDR2 FQNEAQ (reference sequence). The V gene lost 6 bases and the J gene lost 5 bases, with 22 bases spanning the gap. This CDR3 is 16 amino acids long. CDR3 region: CASSFRQSRGVTEAFF. DNA for the CDR3: TGTGCCAGCAGTTTTAGACAATCCCGGGGTGTAACTGAAGCTTTCTTT.

This clonotype was picked up many times. The chain links TRBV7-2 to TRBJ2-1, with TRBD2 matching over 7 bases. This CDR3 region has 14 residues. The ends lost 3 bases at V and 3 bases at J; junction bases unmatched: 2. Germline V gene sequence: CDR1 SGHTA, CDR2 FQGNSA. This CDR3 reads CASSFGGGYNEQFF. CDR3 DNA sequence: TGTGCCAGCAGCTTTGGGGGGGGCTACAATGAGCAGTTCTTC.

V usage is TRBV4-3 and J usage is TRBJ2-2; unclear D gene. The V end lost 1 base, the J end lost 3 bases, and 15 bases lay between the germline ends. Germline V lookup: CDR1 LGHNA, CDR2 YSLEER. This CDR3 comprises 17 residues. CDR3 amino acids: CASSQVGFGIYTGELFF. CDR3 DNA: TGCGCCAGCAGCCAAGTTGGTTTCGGAATATACACCGGGGAGCTGTTTTTT.

CDR3 sequence reads: CSVGDFGQDNYGYTF. In DNA form, the CDR3 reads TGCAGCGTCGGGGACTTTGGACAGGATAACTATGGCTACACCTTC. V and J are TRBV29-1 and TRBJ1-2; TRBD1 agrees at 7 bases. Trimming cost V 6 bases and J 1 base; bases outside gene matches: 11. The CDR3 length is 15 residues. Germline V gives CDR1 SQVTM, CDR2 ANQGSEA.

The chain has TRBV4-3 and TRBJ2-3; 9 nucleotides line up with TRBD1. The V and J ends lost 7 bases and 2 bases, in that order; junction bases with no gene match: 7. CDR3 length: 15 residues. The germline CDR1 and CDR2 sequences are LGHNA and YSLEER. The CDR3: CASTPGQGITDTQYF. CDR3 bases: TGCGCCAGCACCCCGGGACAGGGAATCACAGATACGCAGTATTTT.

The chain carries TRBV11-2 and TRBJ1-1; weak D call: TRBD1 (5 bases). The V end lost 0 bases, the J end lost 5 bases, and 10 bases lay between the germline ends. Germline V gives CDR1 SGHAT, CDR2 FQNNGV. The CDR3 spans 14 residues. CDR3 region: CASSLDPGQTEAFF. In DNA, the CDR3 is TGTGCCAGCAGCTTAGATCCAGGGCAGACTGAAGCTTTCTTT.

The chain carries TRBV19 and TRBJ2-1, with D possibly TRBD2 on 6 matching bases. V gave up 7 bases and J gave up 7 bases, with 17 bases separating them. CDR3 size: 14 residues. Per the germline V gene, CDR1 is LNHDA and CDR2 is SQIVND (reference sequence). DNA of the CDR3: TGTGCCAGTACCCACTCGGGAGCTCAGAATGAGCAGTTCTTC. As protein: CASTHSGAQNEQFF.

This clonotype showed up just a few times. The chain carries TRBV3-1 and TRBJ1-1; tentative D call: TRBD1 (6 bases). Per germline, CDR1 LGHDT and CDR2 YNNKEL (reference sequence). The CDR3 spans 12 residues. V was shortened by 4 bases and J by 6 bases, with 9 bases between the two germline ends. The DNA for the CDR3 is TGTGCCAGCAGCCTGCGACAGGCTGAAGCTTTCTTT. This gives the protein CASSLRQAEAFF.

This chain joins TRBV24-1 and TRBJ2-3; D might be TRBD2 (6 bases). Germline V gene data show CDR1 as KGHDR and CDR2 as SFDVKD. Trimming took off 0 bases at V and 0 bases at J, with 9 bases between the two ends. The CDR3 covers 16 residues. The CDR3 loop reads CATSDLRDFSTDTQYF. The DNA of the CDR3 is TGTGCCACCAGTGATTTGCGGGACTTCAGCACAGATACGCAGTATTTT.

This CDR3 is CASSPWGGGDTDTQYF. As DNA, the CDR3 is TGCGCCAGCAGTCCCTGGGGCGGGGGGGACACAGATACGCAGTATTTT. The rearrangement joins TRBV5-1 to TRBJ2-3, with TRBD2 identical over 9 bases. Germline CDR1 SGHRS, CDR2 YFSETQ. V was clipped by 5 bases and J by 2 bases; unmatched bases: 9. This CDR3 is built from 16 residues.

This clonotype has only a few counts. The rearrangement joins TRBV12-3 or TRBV12-4 to TRBJ1-2; the match to TRBD1 covers 8 bases. Unmatched junction bases numbered 6, after V lost 3 bases and J lost 3 bases. This CDR3 has 15 residues. The CDR3: CASSFGRGPYYGYTF. CDR3 in DNA: TGTGCCAGCAGTTTCGGCAGGGGGCCCTACTATGGCTACACCTTC.

This clonotype came up many times. This chain uses TRBV11-2 with TRBJ2-1; D uncertain. Trimming pared 5 bases from V and 8 bases from J, leaving 13 bases between. Germline V lookup: CDR1 SGHAT, CDR2 FQNNGV. The CDR3 has 13 residues. CDR3 loop: CASSLGLRHEQFF. CDR3 nucleotide sequence: TGTGCCAGCAGCCTCGGATTGCGGCATGAGCAGTTCTTC.

The gene calls are TRBV20-1 and TRBJ1-1; D ambiguous. The germline gives CDR1 DFQATT, CDR2 SNEGSKA (reference sequence). The CDR3 is 11 amino acids. The CDR3 DNA sequence: TGCAGCCTTTGGGCATACACTGAAGCTTTCTTT. This gives the protein CSLWAYTEAFF.

This clonotype has ten or more counts. CDR3 DNA: TGCAGTGCTGGACAGGGGGCGTATGGCTACACCTTC. It codes for CSAGQGAYGYTF. The chain has TRBV20-1 and TRBJ1-2; 11 bases are a match to TRBD1. Germline V CDR1 and CDR2: DFQATT, SNEGSKA (reference sequence). The CDR3 runs to 12 residues. Trimming cost V 5 bases and J 5 bases; bases outside gene matches: 1.

There are many counts of this clonotype. The rearrangement uses TRBV4-1 and TRBJ1-1, with 7 bases lining up with TRBD1. The trim removed 1 base at V and 4 bases at J, leaving 6 bases unmatched. Germline V gene sequence: CDR1 MGHRA, CDR2 YSYEKL. The CDR3 is made up of 15 amino acids. The CDR3 loop is CASSQANQGGTEAFF. CDR3 nucleotide sequence: TGCGCCAGCAGCCAAGCTAACCAGGGGGGCACTGAAGCTTTCTTT.

V gene TRBV20-1 combines with J gene TRBJ2-2; 8 positions match TRBD1. With 2 bases clipped from V and 2 bases from J, the junction kept 1 base outside the gene matches. The germline gives CDR1 DFQATT, CDR2 SNEGSKA (reference sequence). This CDR3 is 14 amino acids long. The CDR3 DNA reads TGCAGTGCTAGACAGGGGGCAAACACCGGGGAGCTGTTTTTT. Translated, it gives CSARQGANTGELFF.

This clonotype came up many times. The chain has TRBV3-1 and TRBJ2-3; 10 bases line up with TRBD1. Unmatched junction bases numbered 6, after V lost 4 bases and J lost 2 bases. The CDR3 has 16 amino acids. Germline loops: CDR1 LGHDT, CDR2 YNNKEL (reference sequence). CDR3 region: CASSLLGTGATDTQYF. CDR3 bases: TGTGCCAGCAGCCTCCTGGGGACAGGGGCCACAGATACGCAGTATTTT.

This clonotype was recorded at least ten times. The J gene is TRBJ1-4, the V gene TRBV6-5; D perhaps matches TRBD1 (6 bases). The CDR3 runs 17 residues. Germline CDR1 reads MNHEY; CDR2 reads SVGAGI. V was shortened by 4 bases and J by 10 bases, with 25 bases between the two germline ends. The CDR3 coding sequence is TGTGCCAGCAGTTTCCGGGTTACCCCCATAAGGGGGGGAAAACTGTTTTTT. Protein: CASSFRVTPIRGGKLFF.